This T cell receptor (beta chain) is from a study of T cell repertoires in cytomegalovirus infection. In the study overall: Well-studied HLA-B-restricted CMV epitopes were used in the study alongside recently identified HLA-C-restricted ones. Findings and caveats of the study: What dominated the ex vivo response were HLA-C-restricted CMV-specific TCR beta clonotypes.

Points on this clonotype: Its antigen is still unknown.

One entry per CDR3 protein results from TCRdb running MiXCR on the reads. The sample lists fewer than 650,000 distinct CDR3 sequences, about 39% occurring once. Trimming shortened V by 3 bases and J by 2 bases, and 15 bases separated the two germline ends. The CDR3 covers 16 residues. The TCR sequence derives from a human donor in good health (CMV status not recorded). Some clones in this sample may be carry-over from other donors' samples. The chain carries TRBV12-3 or TRBV12-4 and TRBJ2-3; D is undetermined. Material: cultured PBMCs, obtained from culture after CMV antigen stimulation. The CDR3 region is CASSLVSNRNTDTQYF. Here the CDR3 DNA reads TGTGCCAGCAGTTTGGTCTCCAACAGAAACACAGATACGCAGTATTTT.